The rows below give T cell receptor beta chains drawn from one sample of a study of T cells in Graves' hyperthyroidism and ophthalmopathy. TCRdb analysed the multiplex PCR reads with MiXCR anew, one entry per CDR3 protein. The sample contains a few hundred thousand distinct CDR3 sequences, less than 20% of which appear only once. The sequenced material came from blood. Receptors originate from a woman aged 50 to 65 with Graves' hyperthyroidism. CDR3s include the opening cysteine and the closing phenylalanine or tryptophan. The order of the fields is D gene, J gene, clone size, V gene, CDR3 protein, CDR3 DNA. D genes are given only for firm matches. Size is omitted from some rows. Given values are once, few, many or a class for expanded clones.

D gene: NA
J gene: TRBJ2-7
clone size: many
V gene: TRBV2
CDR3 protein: CARSRGGTYEQYF
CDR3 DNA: TGTGCCAGGTCAAGGGGGGGGACCTACGAGCAGTACTTC

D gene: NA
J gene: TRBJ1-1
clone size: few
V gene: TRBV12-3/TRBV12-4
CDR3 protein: CASSLRLSDRAIMNTEAFF
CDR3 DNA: TGTGCCAGCAGTCTACGCCTTTCGGACAGAGCGATAATGAACACTGAAGCTTTCTTT

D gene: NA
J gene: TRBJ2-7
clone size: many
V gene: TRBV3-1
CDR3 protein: CASSQVLTTYEQYF
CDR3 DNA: TGTGCCAGCAGCCAAGTACTGACTACCTACGAGCAGTACTTC

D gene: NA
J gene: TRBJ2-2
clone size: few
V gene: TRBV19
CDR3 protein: CASSRPFGNTGELFF
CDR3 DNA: TGTGCCAGTAGCCGACCTTTCGGGAACACCGGGGAGCTGTTTTTT

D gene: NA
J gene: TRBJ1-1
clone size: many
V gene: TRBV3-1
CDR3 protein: CASSQMGNTEAFF
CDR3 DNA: TGTGCCAGCAGCCAAATGGGGAACACTGAAGCTTTCTTT

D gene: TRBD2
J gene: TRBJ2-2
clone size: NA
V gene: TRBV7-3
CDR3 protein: CASSLQTSGITGELFF
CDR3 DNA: TGTGCCAGCAGCTTACAGACTAGCGGGATTACCGGGGAGCTGTTTTTT

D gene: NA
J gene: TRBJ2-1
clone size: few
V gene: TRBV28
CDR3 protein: CASSLVAEQFF
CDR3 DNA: TGTGCCAGCAGTTTAGTGGCAGAGCAGTTCTTC

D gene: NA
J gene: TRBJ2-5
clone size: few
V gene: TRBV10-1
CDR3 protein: CASSGSPQETQYF
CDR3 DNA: TGCGCCAGCAGTGGGTCACCCCAAGAGACCCAGTACTTC

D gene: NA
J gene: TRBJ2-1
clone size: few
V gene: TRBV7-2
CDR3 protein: CASSLGAGWGNEQFF
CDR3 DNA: TGTGCCAGCAGCTTAGGGGCAGGGTGGGGCAATGAGCAGTTCTTC

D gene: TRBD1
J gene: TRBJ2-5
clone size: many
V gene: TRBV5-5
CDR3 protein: CASSLPTGGEETQYF
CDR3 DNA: TGTGCCAGCAGCCTCCCGACAGGGGGCGAAGAGACCCAGTACTTC

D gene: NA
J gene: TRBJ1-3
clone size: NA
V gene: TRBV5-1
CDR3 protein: CASSLWDTGNTIYF
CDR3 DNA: TGCGCCAGCAGCTTGTGGGACACTGGAAACACCATATATTTT

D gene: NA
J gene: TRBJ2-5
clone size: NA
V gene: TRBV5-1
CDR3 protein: CASSLKGPGETQYF
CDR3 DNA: TGCGCCAGCAGCTTGAAGGGGCCTGGAGAGACCCAGTACTTC

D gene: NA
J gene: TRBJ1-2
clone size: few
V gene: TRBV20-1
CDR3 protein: CSARDLQSYGYTF
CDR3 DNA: TGCAGTGCTAGAGATCTACAGAGTTATGGCTACACCTTC

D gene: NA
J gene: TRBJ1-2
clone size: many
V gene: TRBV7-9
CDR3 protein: CASSLAASYGYTF
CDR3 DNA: TGTGCCAGCAGCTTGGCCGCAAGCTATGGCTACACCTTC

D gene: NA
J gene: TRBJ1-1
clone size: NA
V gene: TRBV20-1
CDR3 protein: CSARRGQNTEAFF
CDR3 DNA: TGCAGTGCTAGAAGAGGACAGAACACTGAAGCTTTCTTT

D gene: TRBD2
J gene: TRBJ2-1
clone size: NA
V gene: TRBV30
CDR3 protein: CAWSQREIRFF
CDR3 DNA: TGTGCCTGGTCCCAGCGGGAGATTCGGTTCTTC

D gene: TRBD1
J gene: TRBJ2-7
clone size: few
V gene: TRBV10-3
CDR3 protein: CAISENRDRGLEQYF
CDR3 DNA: TGTGCCATCAGTGAGAACCGGGACAGGGGGCTCGAGCAGTACTTC

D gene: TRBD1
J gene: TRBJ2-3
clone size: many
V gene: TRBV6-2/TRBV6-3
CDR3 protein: CASSGTGGAHTQYF
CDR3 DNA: TGTGCCAGCAGTGGGACAGGGGGCGCTCATACGCAGTATTTT

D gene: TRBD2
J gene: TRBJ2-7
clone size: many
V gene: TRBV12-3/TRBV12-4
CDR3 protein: CASSFGPSGKALYEQYF
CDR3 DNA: TGTGCCAGCAGTTTCGGGCCTAGCGGGAAGGCCCTCTACGAGCAGTACTTC

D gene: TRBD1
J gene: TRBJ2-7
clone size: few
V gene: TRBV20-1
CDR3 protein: CSARVGGQGFYEQYF
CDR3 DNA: TGCAGTGCTAGAGTTGGAGGACAGGGGTTCTACGAGCAGTACTTC